This TCR beta chain was recovered during a study of shared clonotypes between healthy human individuals. Broader study findings: On the whole, naive subsets had larger estimated richness than memory subsets had. Several donors held approximately 5% of naive CD4 clonotypes in common.

The CDR3 contains 13 residues. In germline, CDR1 is SGHTA, CDR2 FQGNSA. V was clipped by 3 bases and J by 11 bases; unmatched bases: 8. Assay runs were performed at deep level. Sequencing was performed with immunoSEQ multiplex PCR; in TCRdb, only in-frame clones are kept and a portion is missing. Of just over 2,000,000 clones listed, 95% are singletons. As regards this clone: Its antigen remains unidentified.

The rearrangement links TRBV7-2 to TRBJ1-1; TRBD1 aligns across 8 bases. Sequences were obtained from naive CD4+ T cells sorted from blood. The subset is: CD45RA+ positively selected. This receptor was obtained from a man aged 18 to 29 in good health. The CDR3 DNA sequence: TGTGCCAGCAGCTTTTGGCAGGGGGCTGGGGCTTTCTTT. Its translation is CASSFWQGAGAFF.